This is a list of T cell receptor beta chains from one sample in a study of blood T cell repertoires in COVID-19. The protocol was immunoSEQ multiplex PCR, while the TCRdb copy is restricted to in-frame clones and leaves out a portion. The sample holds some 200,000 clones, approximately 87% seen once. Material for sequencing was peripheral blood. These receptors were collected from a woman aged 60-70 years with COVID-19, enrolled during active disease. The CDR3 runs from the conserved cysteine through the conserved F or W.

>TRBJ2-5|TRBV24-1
CATSDSGQVKTQYF
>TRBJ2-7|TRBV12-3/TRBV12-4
CASSLVQWEQYF
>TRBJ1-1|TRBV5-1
CASSLRAGGASTTEAFF
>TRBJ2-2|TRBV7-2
CASSVLGQDTGELFF
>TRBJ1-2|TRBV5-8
CASSLAHRGLSGYTF
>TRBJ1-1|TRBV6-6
CASRTDRGLNTEAFF
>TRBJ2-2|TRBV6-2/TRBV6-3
CASSYDRARTGELFF
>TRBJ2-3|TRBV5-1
CASSFHLGQGPDTQYF
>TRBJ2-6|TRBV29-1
CSVLGTEGPSGANVLTF
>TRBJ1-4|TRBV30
CAWSRRQGDNEKLFF
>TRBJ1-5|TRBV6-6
CASSYRGAWEPQHF
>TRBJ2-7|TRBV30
CAWSNDRGAYEQYF
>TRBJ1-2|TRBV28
CASSFTGGADGYTF
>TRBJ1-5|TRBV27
CASSPGGGGGNQPQHF
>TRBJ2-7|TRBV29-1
CSAGQGGSYEQYF
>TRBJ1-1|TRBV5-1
CASSWGQSEYDTEAFF
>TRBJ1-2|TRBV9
CASSEGQGRGGYTF
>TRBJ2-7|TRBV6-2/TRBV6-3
CASSYSSSGSRGGEQYF
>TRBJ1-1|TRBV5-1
CASSSGAAGLSTEAFF
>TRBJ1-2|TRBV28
CASSLYPEGASYGYTF
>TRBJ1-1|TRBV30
CALRLWGRGGVGNTEAFF
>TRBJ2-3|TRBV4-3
CASSQDYQRETDTQYF
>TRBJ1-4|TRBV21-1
CASTPGETEVPNEKLFF
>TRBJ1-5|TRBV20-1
CSASPGAGPLQPQHF
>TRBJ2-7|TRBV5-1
CASSWGLAGASSAQYF
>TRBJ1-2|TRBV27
CASTPGGGWGYTF
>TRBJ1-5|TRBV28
CASGFPGGSNQPQHF
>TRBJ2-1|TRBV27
CASSPRSYNEQFF
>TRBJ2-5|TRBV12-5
CASAPGDIDQETQYF
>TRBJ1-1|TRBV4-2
CASSPRAGQALEAFF
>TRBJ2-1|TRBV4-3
CASSPIPGGYNEQFF
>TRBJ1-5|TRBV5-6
CASSSLARGQPQHF
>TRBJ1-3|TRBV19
CASSIRENTIYF
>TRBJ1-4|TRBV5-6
CASSLSGKLNEKLFF
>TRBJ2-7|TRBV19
CASSPREGKSIAYEQYF
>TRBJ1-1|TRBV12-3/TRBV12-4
CASSLKRTTEAFF
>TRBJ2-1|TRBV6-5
CASIKGVGANEQFF
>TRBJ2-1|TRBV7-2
CASSLVAANEQFF
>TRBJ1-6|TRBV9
CASSVVPDRDSPLHF
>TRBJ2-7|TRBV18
CASSQVLTGGLDEQYF
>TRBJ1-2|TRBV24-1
CATFGGDGYTF
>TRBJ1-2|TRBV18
CASAEWGQLYGYTF
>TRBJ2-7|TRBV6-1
CASSERDRIGLIYEQYF
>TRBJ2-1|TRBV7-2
CASSSHSGATNEQFF
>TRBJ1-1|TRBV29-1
CSAGQGEAEAFF
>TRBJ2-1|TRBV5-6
CASSLGGLAANEQFF
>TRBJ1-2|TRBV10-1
CASGGGSVNYGYTF
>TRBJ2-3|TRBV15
CATRGSGADTQYF
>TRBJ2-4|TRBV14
CASSQGLAGATKNIQYF
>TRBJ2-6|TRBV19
CASSAGVGANVLTF
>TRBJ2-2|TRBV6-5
CASSYRDFGGGGELFF
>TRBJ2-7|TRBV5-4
CASSTPGLAGGPYEQYF
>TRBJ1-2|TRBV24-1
CATSHSPGRNNYGYTF
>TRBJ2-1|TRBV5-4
CASSLAAGTRPNEQFF
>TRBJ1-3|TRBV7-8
CASRATGIGNTIYF
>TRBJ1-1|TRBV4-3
CASSQDVLGQRNTEAFF
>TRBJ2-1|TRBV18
CASSPAYRGSYNEQFF
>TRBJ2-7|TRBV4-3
CASSQVAVNTYEQYF
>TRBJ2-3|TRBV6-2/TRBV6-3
CASSSVRRNTQYF